This entry concerns a single TCR beta chain. The entry originates in a study of blood T cell repertoires in COVID-19. Across the study: Samples taken during acute and convalescent COVID-19 were collected in the United States, Italy and Spain. T cells, B-cell-depleted T cells, or PBMCs provided the cDNA or gDNA that served as material.

As handled by the study authors: Researchers report that nucleated cell counts were estimated from reference gene primer amplification. Profiled with immunoSEQ multiplex PCR; TCRdb holds only in-frame clones, not every one. The D gene and trimming were derived from the DNA, and the V and J assignments and clone size from that table. Of about 210,000 clones listed, more than 75% are singletons. Trimming at V came to 9 bases and at J to 7 bases, leaving 5 bases not matched to a gene. The CDR3 sequence is 13 residues long. Source material: peripheral blood. The clonotype originates from a woman aged 35 to 49 with acute or convalescent COVID-19. The chain employs TRBV12-3 or TRBV12-4 and TRBJ2-3; 12 bases map to TRBD2. The CDR3 reads CASLAGGRHTQYF. DNA for the CDR3: TGTGCCAGTCTAGCGGGGGGGCGACATACGCAGTATTTT.